The rows below give T cell receptor beta chains drawn from one sample of a study of immune heterogeneity within non-small cell lung tumors. TCRdb re-analysed the multiplex PCR reads in MiXCR, keeping a single row per CDR3 protein. Here the sample spans approximately 3,100 distinct CDR3 sequences, 27% being singletons. The material sequenced was lung tumor tissue. These receptors were taken from a man aged 55 to 69 with non-small cell lung cancer. Both conserved end residues are part of each CDR3. The D gene is left open where the match is weak. Expanded clones are given a class, and other clones once, few, many or no size at all.

CDR3: CASSKQSGLAGVGTGELFF
DNA: TGCGCCAGCAGCAAACAATCGGGACTAGCGGGAGTAGGCACCGGGGAGCTGTTTTTT
D: TRBD2
J: TRBJ2-2
size: NA
V: TRBV5-1

CDR3: CAWSRAGSYNSPLHF
DNA: TGTGCCTGGAGTCGCGCAGGGAGCTATAATTCACCCCTCCACTTT
D: NA
J: TRBJ1-6
size: medium-sized
V: TRBV30

CDR3: CSADPRTSGDLYTDTQYF
DNA: TGCAGTGCTGATCCTAGGACTAGCGGGGATTTGTACACAGATACGCAGTATTTT
D: TRBD2
J: TRBJ2-3
size: NA
V: TRBV20-1

CDR3: CASSADLTLAKNIQYF
DNA: TGCGCCAGCAGCGCGGACTTGACCTTAGCCAAAAACATTCAGTACTTC
D: NA
J: TRBJ2-4
size: few
V: TRBV5-1

CDR3: CASSRDQETQYF
DNA: TGTGCCAGCTCAAGGGACCAAGAGACCCAGTACTTC
D: NA
J: TRBJ2-5
size: NA
V: TRBV18

CDR3: CASSSSGADYGYTF
DNA: TGTGCCAGCAGCTCTAGCGGGGCCGACTATGGCTACACCTTC
D: NA
J: TRBJ1-2
size: medium-sized
V: TRBV7-9

CDR3: CASSPQGAVETQYF
DNA: TGTGCCAGCTCACCTCAGGGGGCCGTAGAGACCCAGTACTTC
D: TRBD1
J: TRBJ2-5
size: NA
V: TRBV18

CDR3: CARSPGRGPYTDTQYF
DNA: TGTGCCAGAAGTCCCGGGCGGGGACCGTACACAGATACGCAGTATTTT
D: NA
J: TRBJ2-3
size: NA
V: TRBV28

CDR3: CASSESLAGEHNEQFF
DNA: TGCGCCAGCAGTGAGTCGTTAGCGGGAGAGCATAATGAGCAGTTCTTC
D: TRBD2
J: TRBJ2-1
size: few
V: TRBV10-1

CDR3: CASIQTSTFNYGYTF
DNA: TGTGCCAGCATCCAGACAAGTACATTTAACTATGGCTACACCTTC
D: NA
J: TRBJ1-2
size: NA
V: TRBV5-5

CDR3: CASTRRETTEETQYF
DNA: TGTGCCAGCACGCGGCGGGAGACGACCGAAGAGACCCAGTACTTC
D: TRBD2
J: TRBJ2-5
size: NA
V: TRBV2

CDR3: CAGGGYGYTF
DNA: TGTGCCGGCGGTGGGTATGGCTACACCTTC
D: NA
J: TRBJ1-2
size: NA
V: TRBV28

CDR3: CASAQSSYEQYF
DNA: TGTGCCAGCGCCCAGAGCTCCTACGAGCAGTACTTC
D: NA
J: TRBJ2-7
size: large
V: TRBV6-1

CDR3: CATGNGFSGNTIYF
DNA: TGTGCCACTGGGAATGGTTTCTCTGGAAACACCATATATTTT
D: NA
J: TRBJ1-3
size: medium-sized
V: TRBV15

CDR3: CASSEWTDLGTDTQYF
DNA: TGCGCCAGCAGTGAGTGGACTGACCTGGGCACAGATACGCAGTATTTT
D: NA
J: TRBJ2-3
size: NA
V: TRBV10-1

CDR3: CASSRQIMNTEAFF
DNA: TGCGCCAGCAGCCGACAAATTATGAACACTGAAGCTTTCTTT
D: NA
J: TRBJ1-1
size: NA
V: TRBV4-1

CDR3: CASSRTGGQNYGYTF
DNA: TGTGCCAGTAGTCGAACAGGGGGCCAGAACTATGGCTACACCTTC
D: TRBD1
J: TRBJ1-2
size: medium-sized
V: TRBV19

CDR3: CASSLGSGANQPQHF
DNA: TGTGCCAGCAGCTTGGGCTCAGGGGCAAATCAGCCCCAGCATTTT
D: NA
J: TRBJ1-5
size: NA
V: TRBV5-5

CDR3: CASSEVPGQYGYTF
DNA: TGTGCCAGCAGTGAAGTCCCTGGACAGTATGGCTACACCTTC
D: NA
J: TRBJ1-2
size: medium-sized
V: TRBV6-1

CDR3: CAISSLRGAGELFF
DNA: TGTGCCATCAGTTCCCTCCGTGGGGCCGGGGAGCTGTTTTTT
D: NA
J: TRBJ2-2
size: NA
V: TRBV6-2/TRBV6-3

CDR3: CASSHNRRLYGYTF
DNA: TGTGCCAGCAGCCACAACCGGCGGCTCTATGGCTACACCTTC
D: NA
J: TRBJ1-2
size: NA
V: TRBV5-8

CDR3: CANSQPITPGEQYF
DNA: TGTGCCAACAGTCAACCTATTACACCCGGCGAGCAGTACTTC
D: NA
J: TRBJ2-7
size: NA
V: TRBV28

CDR3: CASSPRRPHYEQYF
DNA: TGTGCCAGCAGCCCCCGGCGACCACACTACGAGCAGTACTTC
D: NA
J: TRBJ2-7
size: few
V: TRBV7-2

CDR3: CASSYLRGLNYGYTF
DNA: TGTGCCAGCAGTTACCTTCGGGGACTCAACTATGGCTACACCTTC
D: NA
J: TRBJ1-2
size: large
V: TRBV27

CDR3: CASSLGGDGEQYF
DNA: TGTGCCAGCAGCTTGGGGGGGGATGGCGAGCAGTACTTC
D: NA
J: TRBJ2-7
size: NA
V: TRBV5-6

CDR3: CSVWAGVSYEQYF
DNA: TGCTCCGTCTGGGCAGGGGTTTCCTACGAGCAGTACTTC
D: NA
J: TRBJ2-7
size: few
V: TRBV29-1

CDR3: CASSPLTVQETQYF
DNA: TGTGCCAGCTCACCGTTGACAGTCCAAGAGACCCAGTACTTC
D: NA
J: TRBJ2-5
size: NA
V: TRBV18

CDR3: CASSAIGEVYEQYF
DNA: TGTGCCAGCAGCGCGATCGGGGAGGTTTACGAGCAGTACTTC
D: NA
J: TRBJ2-7
size: medium-sized
V: TRBV2